This TCR beta chain was observed in a study of T cell repertoires in cytomegalovirus infection. Using its own MiXCR run on the reads, TCRdb lists one record per CDR3 protein. Of over 300,000 distinct CDR3 sequences in the sample, about 17% were seen once. Between the trimmed V and J ends, which lost 5 bases and 11 bases, there was a span of 16 bases. The germline V gene has CDR1 MNHEY and CDR2 SMNVEV (reference sequence). The CDR3 is 14 residues long. This clonotype occurred a few times. Input material: PBMCs. This TCR was sampled from a human donor in good health (CMV status not recorded). Some clones in this sample may be carry-over from other donors' samples. The chain couples TRBV27 to TRBJ1-6, with D hard to call. CDR3 amino acids: CASSREFGFAPLHF. The DNA of the CDR3 is TGTGCCAGCAGTCGGGAATTCGGGTTCGCACCCCTCCACTTT.